A selection of T cell receptor beta chains follows, all from one sample in a study of blood T cell repertoires in COVID-19. The table came from immunoSEQ multiplex PCR; TCRdb's copy has only in-frame clones and leaves some out. The sample has 410,000 or so clones, roughly 90% seen once. The sample comprised peripheral blood. The receptors were sampled from a woman in her forties with COVID-19, enrolled during active disease. Both conserved end residues are trimmed from each CDR3.

TRBV11-2	TRBJ2-7	13	ASSQWGDSSYEQY
TRBV7-6	TRBJ2-1	10	ASSLDLGEQF
TRBV28	TRBJ1-2	10	ASSFGSYGYT
TRBV23-1	TRBJ2-7	11	ASSQGTSYEQY
TRBV19	TRBJ2-1	14	ASSIVSGGARGEQF
TRBV19	TRBJ1-5	12	ASRGGASNQPQH
TRBV19	TRBJ2-1	15	ASSIVLQAGANNEQF
TRBV4-1	TRBJ1-5	15	ASSHDGDRYSNQPQH
TRBV7-9	TRBJ1-4	10	ASSFLDEKLF
TRBV29-1	TRBJ1-1	9	SVDRTGRTF
TRBV7-9	TRBJ2-2	11	ASSRGDTGELF
TRBV4-3	TRBJ2-7	13	ASSQDYRLAGEQY
TRBV5-1	TRBJ1-1	11	ASSSTTGTEAF
TRBV28	TRBJ2-1	14	ASSRARGLRRSEQF
TRBV5-1	TRBJ2-1	12	ASSLGQTYNEQF
TRBV6-2/TRBV6-3	TRBJ1-2	12	ASSYSSGVDGYT
TRBV11-1	TRBJ2-7	13	ASSLGVTASYEQY
TRBV28	TRBJ1-1	15	ASSLWGQGAGDTEAF
TRBV9	TRBJ2-3	15	ASSVGQTIPGTDTQY
TRBV7-2	TRBJ1-2	13	ASSFTGKGAYGYT
TRBV7-2	TRBJ1-5	12	ASSPGQGYQPQH
TRBV7-2	TRBJ1-2	12	ASSLGGGTYGYT
TRBV27	TRBJ1-2	11	ASSPGQRYGYT
TRBV2	TRBJ1-6	12	ASRLDSTNSPLH
TRBV7-6	TRBJ2-2	14	ASRLGAVQGTGELF
TRBV7-9	TRBJ1-1	13	ASKLLGGGSGEAF
TRBV9	TRBJ2-2	13	ASSVGRGRAGELF
TRBV11-2	TRBJ1-3	15	ASRKQGARGSGNTIY
TRBV15	TRBJ1-5	13	ATSGVREGNQPQH
TRBV5-1	TRBJ2-5	14	ASSPVGANFQETQY
TRBV28	TRBJ2-7	12	ASKVGGERDEQY
TRBV4-3	TRBJ2-3	15	ASSQDARGTRTDTQY
TRBV27	TRBJ2-7	13	ASSLSPGDTYEQY
TRBV5-4	TRBJ2-7	11	ASSGGGTYEQY
TRBV28	TRBJ1-2	10	ASSRTGYGYT
TRBV9	TRBJ2-3	15	ASSLGTGGIWTDTQY
TRBV6-6	TRBJ1-2	13	ASSYSVTGEYGYT
TRBV28	TRBJ1-5	16	ASSPLGTGQGAGQPQH
TRBV2	TRBJ2-2	12	ASSEERVGGELF
TRBV27	TRBJ1-6	13	ASSLGGSYNSPLH
TRBV7-9	TRBJ2-3	13	ASSLPGQGTDTQY
TRBV9	TRBJ2-7	13	ASSPAGALVYEQY
TRBV18	TRBJ1-1	13	ASSPGRLGNTEAF
TRBV7-8	TRBJ1-6	11	ASSLAQNSPLH
TRBV7-2	TRBJ2-4	15	ASSISGTGFTKNIQY
TRBV10-3	TRBJ2-5	12	AGSAGTSSGTQY
TRBV27	TRBJ1-1	13	ASSFYRDLNTEAF
TRBV2	TRBJ2-3	13	ASSTLAGDLDTQY
TRBV6-2/TRBV6-3	TRBJ1-1	12	ASSYISGDTEAF
TRBV4-3	TRBJ2-4	12	ASSQDGDRNIQY
TRBV7-2	TRBJ2-7	13	ASSLVGSGIGEQY
TRBV5-6	TRBJ2-3	13	ASSPIAGLTDTQY
TRBV29-1	TRBJ2-3	14	SVEDRLSGGTDTQY